This T cell receptor beta chain is from a study of shared clonotypes between healthy human individuals. Study-level background: Sampling drew on donors who were a couple of women and a few men aged 18 to 49. General study points: It was anticipated that sequencing depth would influence how many clonotypes donors shared.

Note on this clone: Its antigen is currently unknown.

At deep level, the assay was performed. The sequenced material, unsorted PBMC DNA, was run on ten immunoSEQ deep assay plates. Produced via immunoSEQ multiplex PCR; TCRdb's table is partial and in-frame only. The repertoire includes 75,000 to 100,000 clones, around half of them detected once, and more than 13% sits in the top ten. CDR3 length: 13 residues. Per the germline V gene, CDR1 is MDHEN and CDR2 is SYDVKM. V was shortened by 7 bases and J by 0 bases, with 9 bases between the two germline ends. The sequence derives from a woman between 40 and 55 years old in good health. Some clones in this sample may be carry-over from other donors' samples. Sequencing was performed on PBMCs. The J gene is TRBJ2-5, the V gene TRBV28; D tentatively fits TRBD1 or TRBD2 (5 bases each). This CDR3 reads CASTRGDQETQYF. In nucleotides, the CDR3 is TGTGCCAGCACTAGGGGAGACCAAGAGACCCAGTACTTC.